One and the same sample provided the 28 T cell receptor beta chains below, sequenced in a study of shared clonotypes between healthy human individuals. Method: immunoSEQ multiplex PCR; TCRdb's copy keeps in-frame clones and lacks some. Here the sample spans about 180,000 clones, over 85% being singletons. The sequenced sample was naive CD4+ T cells sorted from blood. The subset here: CD45RA+ positively selected. The origin of the receptors is a woman in her 30s in good health.

The chain employs TRBV20-1 and TRBJ1-4; no reliable D call. V gave up 4 bases and J gave up 11 bases, with 11 bases separating them. The CDR3 length is 11 residues. Germline V gene data show CDR1 as DFQATT and CDR2 as SNEGSKA (reference sequence). The CDR3 DNA is TGCAGTGCTATCCCCGACTTGAAACTGTTTTTT. This encodes CSAIPDLKLFF.

The rearrangement links TRBV7-9 to TRBJ2-7; TRBD1 matches 9 bases. Germline-derived CDR1 and CDR2 are SEHNR and FQNEAQ (reference sequence). CDR3 length: 16 residues. V gave up 6 bases and J gave up 5 bases; unmatched junction bases: 14. The CDR3: CASSPHRRDRVDEQYF. The CDR3, as DNA: TGTGCCAGCAGTCCTCACCGCCGGGACAGGGTAGACGAGCAGTACTTC.

This clone showed up just once. The rearrangement uses TRBV21-1 and TRBJ2-7. TRBV21-1 counts as a pseudogene. There are 17 residues in the CDR3. CDR3 in amino acids: CASSKLEADIRTYEQYF. In DNA, the CDR3 is TGTGCCAGCAGCAAACTTGAAGCGGACATACGAACCTACGAGCAGTACTTC.

This rearrangement joins TRBV2 to TRBJ1-2; 7 nucleotides agree with TRBD1. The CDR3 contains 15 residues. Unmatched junction bases numbered 10, after V lost 6 bases and J lost 3 bases. Germline V CDR1 and CDR2: SNHLY, FYNNEI. Written as DNA, the CDR3 is TGTGCCAGCAGGGTAGATGGGACAGCGGACTATGGCTACACCTTC. This translates into CASRVDGTADYGYTF.

This clone was found a few times. The chain employs TRBV27 and TRBJ1-2, with D unclear. The CDR3 spans 11 residues. With 5 bases removed from V and 10 bases from J, the gap between germline ends came to 11 bases. The germline CDR1 and CDR2 sequences are MNHEY and SMNVEV (reference sequence). DNA of the CDR3: TGTGCCAGCAGTCCCACTGACCTCTACACCTTC. Its translation is CASSPTDLYTF.

The chain carries TRBV28 and TRBJ2-7; D is unresolved. The CDR3 loop spans 14 amino acids. Trimming pared 5 bases from V and 7 bases from J, leaving 18 bases between. The germline gives CDR1 MDHEN, CDR2 SYDVKM. CDR3 sequence (DNA): TGTGCCAGCAGTCGACCCCAAAGGGTAAAGGAGCAGTACTTC. This translates into CASSRPQRVKEQYF.

V is TRBV28 and J is TRBJ2-7, with 7 bases fitting TRBD1. Germline CDR1 is MDHEN and CDR2 is SYDVKM. This CDR3 contains 14 residues. Unmatched junction bases numbered 7, after V lost 2 bases and J lost 6 bases. The CDR3 sequence: CASSLEGAEGEQYF. The CDR3 region has the DNA TGTGCCAGCAGTTTAGAGGGGGCCGAGGGCGAGCAGTACTTC. Combining the CDR3 with reference TRBV28 and TRBJ2-7 gives the whole variable domain DVKVTQSSRYLVKRTGEKVFLECVQDMDHENMFWYRQDPGLGLRLIYFSYDVKMKEKGDIPEGYSVSREKKERFSLILESASTNQTSMYLCASSLEGAEGEQYFGPGTRLTVT.

This clone appeared a single time. The rearrangement uses TRBV19 and TRBJ2-6; 7 bases agree with TRBD2. V shed 3 bases and J 0 bases; nucleotides not matched to a gene: 8. CDR3 length equals 18 residues. Germline V gives CDR1 LNHDA, CDR2 SQIVND (reference sequence). The CDR3 region is CASSIWKGGDSGANVLTF. The DNA of the CDR3 is TGTGCCAGTAGTATCTGGAAGGGAGGGGACTCTGGGGCCAACGTCCTGACTTTC.

This chain links TRBV18 with TRBJ2-7, with unresolved D. The ends were cut back, 0 bases at V and 1 base at J, with 7 bases in the middle. The CDR3 extends over 14 amino acids. Germline V gene lookup returns CDR1 KGHSH and CDR2 LQKENI. The CDR3 reads CASSPPGKSYEQYF. Here the CDR3 DNA reads TGTGCCAGCTCACCACCGGGCAAGTCCTACGAGCAGTACTTC.

This clone was observed a few times. The chain recombines TRBV29-1 with TRBJ1-5, with TRBD1 matching 11 bases. Germline lookup yields CDR1 SQVTM and CDR2 ANQGSEA. The ends lost 6 bases at V and 6 bases at J; junction bases unmatched: 1. CDR3 length: 12 amino acids. The CDR3 loop is CSVGTGGQPQHF. As DNA, the CDR3 is TGCAGCGTCGGGACAGGGGGTCAGCCCCAGCATTTT.

This chain joins TRBV19 and TRBJ1-5, with D maybe TRBD1 (5 bases). CDR3 size: 13 residues. Germline V gives CDR1 LNHDA, CDR2 SQIVND (reference sequence). V gave up 6 bases and J gave up 9 bases, with 15 bases separating them. CDR3 residues: CASSLGASRPQHF. CDR3 DNA sequence: TGTGCCAGTAGCCTAGGGGCCTCCCGGCCCCAGCATTTT.

This chain connects TRBV29-1 to TRBJ2-1, with D possibly being TRBD2 (6 bases). The V end lost 6 bases, the J end lost 9 bases, and 18 bases lay between the germline ends. Looked up from germline, CDR1 is SQVTM and CDR2 is ANQGSEA. The CDR3 covers 13 residues. The CDR3 region is CSVARLERSEQFF. CDR3 coding DNA: TGCAGCGTCGCCAGACTAGAGAGGAGTGAGCAGTTCTTC.

J is TRBJ2-4 and V is TRBV15; D not certain. Germline lookup yields CDR1 LNHNV and CDR2 YYDKDF (reference sequence). This CDR3 has 20 residues. The V and J ends lost 0 bases and 2 bases respectively, with 23 bases between them. The CDR3 region has the DNA TGTGCCACCAGCAGAGATGAGAGGCCCGGAGTCAAACTAACCAAAAACATTCAGTACTTC. Its protein is CATSRDERPGVKLTKNIQYF.

The chain links TRBV5-1 to TRBJ2-7, with 8 positions matching TRBD2. V dropped 0 bases and J dropped 2; count of bases not matched to a gene: 4. CDR3 length equals 15 residues. Germline V gives CDR1 SGHRS, CDR2 YFSETQ. CDR3 sequence: CASSLVFSGTYEQYF. CDR3 nucleotide sequence: TGCGCCAGCAGCTTGGTTTTTAGCGGGACCTACGAGCAGTACTTC. The whole variable domain, filled in from reference TRBV5-1 and TRBJ2-7, reads KAGVTQTPRYLIKTRGQQVTLSCSPISGHRSVSWYQQTPGQGLQFLFEYFSETQRNKGNFPGRFSGRQFSNSRSEMNVSTLELGDSALYLCASSLVFSGTYEQYFGPGTRLTVT.

This rearrangement joins TRBV19 to TRBJ2-7; TRBD1 agrees at 9 bases. The CDR3 sequence is 15 residues long. Trimming took 4 bases from V and 3 from J; bases not matched to a gene: 7. The germline CDR1 and CDR2 sequences are LNHDA and SQIVND (reference sequence). CDR3 region: CASSKGPGQGYEQYF. For the CDR3, the DNA is TGTGCCAGTAGTAAGGGACCGGGACAGGGCTACGAGCAGTACTTC.

The chain has TRBV7-2 and TRBJ2-5, with 12 bases matching TRBD2. Germline V gene lookup returns CDR1 SGHTA and CDR2 FQGNSA. J was trimmed by 4 bases and V by 5 bases; bases with no gene match: 8. CDR3 length equals 16 residues. CDR3 loop: CASSPRLAGAGETQYF. The CDR3 DNA follows: TGTGCCAGCAGCCCGAGACTAGCGGGAGCGGGAGAGACCCAGTACTTC.

The sample holds one count of this clone. V and J are TRBV5-1 and TRBJ2-3; 12 bases align to TRBD2. V dropped 4 bases and J dropped 4; count of bases not matched to a gene: 4. The CDR3 spans 15 residues. CDR1 is SGHRS and CDR2 is YFSETQ in the germline V gene. CDR3 nucleotide sequence: TGCGCCAGCAGCACGACTAGCGGGAGAGCAGATACGCAGTATTTT. It is translated as CASSTTSGRADTQYF. The entire variable domain, with the rest obtained from reference TRBV5-1 and TRBJ2-3, is as follows: KAGVTQTPRYLIKTRGQQVTLSCSPISGHRSVSWYQQTPGQGLQFLFEYFSETQRNKGNFPGRFSGRQFSNSRSEMNVSTLELGDSALYLCASSTTSGRADTQYFGPGTRLTVL.

The chain recombines TRBV5-3 with TRBJ2-5; 9 bases match TRBD2. TRBV5-3 is classed as an ORF, of uncertain function. CDR3 length equals 15 residues. Germline trimming cut 4 bases from V and 5 bases from J; bases unmatched to any gene: 9. The CDR3 loop is CARSLISGRGETQYF. CDR3 nucleotides: TGTGCCAGAAGCCTAATTAGCGGGAGAGGGGAGACCCAGTACTTC.

This clone was detected only once. The rearrangement uses TRBV30 and TRBJ1-6; a weak D match, TRBD1 (5 bases). The V end lost 0 bases, the J end lost 6 bases, and 18 bases lay between the germline ends. The CDR3 covers 17 residues. Germline values: CDR1 GTSNPN, CDR2 SVGIG (reference sequence). CDR3 in DNA: TGTGCCTGGAGTGTATCAGGGCATGGGCCCTTTAATTCACCCCTCCACTTT. As protein: CAWSVSGHGPFNSPLHF.

The rearrangement links TRBV28 to TRBJ2-1; 13 bases line up with TRBD2. Germline trimming cut 8 bases from V and 12 bases from J; bases unmatched to any gene: 10. Germline V gene sequence: CDR1 MDHEN, CDR2 SYDVKM. The CDR3 has 14 residues. In DNA form, the CDR3 reads TGTGCCAGCCTTCCGGGACTAGCGGGAAGGGGGCAGTTCTTC. Amino acids: CASLPGLAGRGQFF. Based on the CDR3 plus reference TRBV28 and TRBJ2-1, the full variable domain is DVKVTQSSRYLVKRTGEKVFLECVQDMDHENMFWYRQDPGLGLRLIYFSYDVKMKEKGDIPEGYSVSREKKERFSLILESASTNQTSMYLCASLPGLAGRGQFFGPGTRLTVL.

This chain joins TRBV28 and TRBJ1-1, with D possibly being TRBD1 (6 bases). The germline V gene has CDR1 MDHEN and CDR2 SYDVKM. The CDR3 runs 15 residues. The V end was cut by 6 bases, the J end by 3 bases, with 17 bases between. The CDR3 coding sequence is TGTGCCAGCAGGAGCCGGAGGGGGTGGGACACTGAAGCTTTCTTT. Translated, it gives CASRSRRGWDTEAFF.

The gene calls are TRBV5-1 and TRBJ1-1, with a tentative D call TRBD1 (5 bases). This CDR3 region has 17 residues. The ends were cut back, 0 bases at V and 4 bases at J, with 19 bases in the middle. Per the germline V gene, CDR1 is SGHRS and CDR2 is YFSETQ. CDR3 nucleotides: TGCGCCAGCAGCTTGGGCCCCGGGGAAACGGGGGGCACTGAAGCTTTCTTT. Translating gives CASSLGPGETGGTEAFF.

The chain recombines TRBV4-1 with TRBJ1-1; TRBD1 is a possible D gene (6 bases). V gave up 3 bases and J gave up 5 bases, with 10 bases separating them. Looked up from germline, CDR1 is MGHRA and CDR2 is YSYEKL. The CDR3 covers 13 residues. The CDR3 here is CASSHQGLTEAFF. CDR3 in DNA: TGCGCCAGCAGCCACCAGGGGTTGACTGAAGCTTTCTTT.

This chain connects TRBV6-5 to TRBJ2-7, with 9 bases lining up with TRBD2. J gave up 6 bases and V 6 bases, and 6 bases lay outside the gene matches. The length of the CDR3 is 13 residues. CDR1 MNHEY and CDR2 SVGAGI come from the germline V gene. The CDR3 DNA reads as TGTGCCAGCAGGAATGGCGGGAGGGCCGAGCAGTACTTC. As protein: CASRNGGRAEQYF.

The CDR3 coding sequence is TGTGCCAGTAGTAGGGTCCACTCTGGGGCCAACGTCCTGACTTTC. It translates to CASSRVHSGANVLTF. The chain couples TRBV19 to TRBJ2-6; D is unresolved. The CDR3 loop spans 15 amino acids. Germline V gene lookup returns CDR1 LNHDA and CDR2 SQIVND (reference sequence). Trimming took off 4 bases at V and 0 bases at J, with 7 bases between the two ends.

The genes are TRBV11-2 and TRBJ1-3, with D perhaps matching TRBD1 (6 bases). CDR3 size: 16 residues. Germline V gene lookup returns CDR1 SGHAT and CDR2 FQNNGV. Trimming took 5 bases from V and 0 from J, leaving 14 bases between them. In nucleotides, the CDR3 is TGTGCCAGCAGCAAAATAACAGGGTCCTCTGGAAACACCATATATTTT. Amino acid sequence: CASSKITGSSGNTIYF.

The CDR3: CSVEKETSGSNEQFF. As DNA, the CDR3 is TGCAGCGTTGAAAAGGAAACTAGCGGGAGCAATGAGCAGTTCTTC. The V and J genes are TRBV29-1 and TRBJ2-1, with 11 bases matching TRBD2. Germline V CDR1 and CDR2: SQVTM, ANQGSEA. The CDR3 loop spans 15 amino acids. Unmatched junction bases numbered 6, after V lost 2 bases and J lost 6 bases.

CDR3 protein: CASSEAPPGQMHYEQYF. The CDR3 region has the DNA TGTGCCAGCAGTGAAGCGCCTCCGGGACAGATGCACTACGAGCAGTACTTC. V gene TRBV2 combines with J gene TRBJ2-7, with TRBD1 identical over 7 bases. CDR3 size: 17 residues. CDR1 SNHLY and CDR2 FYNNEI come from the germline V gene. The J segment lost 3 bases and the V segment lost 0 bases, leaving 11 bases of the junction unmatched.